This TCR beta chain was retrieved from a study of T cell responses to AZD1222 COVID-19 vaccine. Repertoires were generated with immunoSEQ multiplex PCR, while TCRdb's copy carries only in-frame clones and drops some. Here the sample spans about 160,000 clones, just over 90% being singletons. CDR1 MDHEN and CDR2 SYDVKM come from the germline V gene. The ends lost 5 bases at V and 7 bases at J; junction bases unmatched: 14. The length of the CDR3 is 16 residues. The receptor was isolated from an adult in good health. Sequenced material: peripheral blood, taken on day 0 of MenACWY control vaccination. V gene TRBV28 combines with J gene TRBJ1-1; 9 nucleotides align to TRBD1. CDR3 loop: CASSPLTPQGAFEAFF. CDR3 DNA sequence: TGTGCCAGCAGTCCGCTGACCCCACAGGGGGCGTTTGAAGCTTTCTTT.